This TCR beta chain stems from a study of prognosis after radiotherapy for stage I lung cancer (dated by TCRdb to about 2021). Background for the entire study: Between April 2018 and 2019, 20 or so stage I NSCLC patients were enrolled in Nanjing, China. SBRT was given in 3 to 5 fractions with a biologically effective dose of at least 100 Gy, using image-guided IMRT or VMAT. The cohort included 13 men and 5 or 6 women, with a median age of approximately 74 years and a range of roughly 53 to 85 years. For each of the 20 or so patients, one blood sample was taken before SBRT and one after, so the study sequenced 38 samples in total. Some 15 of the patients were found to have newly diagnosed primary stage I lung tumors, and about 5 were living with oligometastatic NSCLC after surgical resection of the primary tumor. Concurrent therapy was not administered to any patient alongside SBRT. All patients were regarded as medically inoperable, because of comorbidities in approximately twelve patients and refusal of surgery in several patients. The study profiled peripheral blood TCR beta repertoires from stage I NSCLC patients before and after stereotactic body radiotherapy and related them to distant failure. Tumor histology was squamous cell carcinoma in about 7 patients and adenocarcinoma in about a dozen. After SBRT, distant metastases developed in about 20% of the 19 patients at a median of about seven months, while the remaining 15 patients had no significant progression. The full study reports these points: The study was limited by its small cohort and short follow-up, and the findings require independent validation. Post-SBRT Shannon entropy and its change from baseline were lower in patients who developed distant metastases; baseline Shannon entropy was not associated with metastases. After SBRT, the number of unique TCR clones decreased (median about 9,900 before versus several thousand after; Wilcoxon paired P=0.011). Differences in TRBV and TRBJ usage frequencies by metastasis status were reportedly observed in two V genes at baseline and in nine V and two J genes after SBRT. Whether the expanded TCR clones were tumor-specific was not determined. None of the reported P values were adjusted for multiple comparisons.

All patients had node-negative disease on CT and PET/CT, and none had a history of other malignancies or had previously received chemotherapy or radiotherapy. Roughly 6 milliliters of peripheral venous blood were drawn into EDTA tubes at each of two time points. PBMCs were isolated by Ficoll-Paque Plus density-gradient centrifugation. Immediately after collection, samples were stored at -80 degrees C until analysis. This clonotype was found many times. Its antigen is not yet known. No much larger clonotype is one base removed from it; base qualities were not supplied. Trimming at the junction amounts to 4 bases on V and 2 bases on J, and the germline ends lie 11 bases apart. Including the terminal cysteine and phenylalanine, the CDR3 comprises 14 residues. Just the 42-base CDR3 DNA is kept, in frame starting at base 1. The germline V gene sets CDR1 to MDHEN and CDR2 to SYDVKM. The TCR beta CDR3 region was amplified from genomic DNA by two rounds of multiplex PCR. In the first PCR round, primers specific to each TRBV and TRBJ gene were used, and the primer sequences were filed in Chinese patent CN105087789A. Universal primers were used in the second PCR round. The Roche High Pure PCR Template Preparation Kit was used to extract genomic DNA from frozen PBMCs. Libraries were sequenced paired-end with 151 bp reads on an Illumina HiSeq 3000. The authors' analysis ran thus. CutAdapt was used to discard raw reads that did not contain the multiplex PCR primer sequences. Using PEAR, the high-quality paired reads were merged into contigs. TRB V, D and J gene segments were assigned to each contig with MiXCR by alignment to reference sequences. CDR3 sequences were clustered by base quality and sequence similarity to remove sequencing errors. Diversity was measured as Shannon entropy normalized by the natural log of productive TCR sequence number. To get clonality, Shannon entropy was divided by the natural log of the number of unique clonotypes, and that result was subtracted from one. Using the Youden index from ROC curves, the researchers picked the repertoire-metric cut-offs for progression-free survival, and all analyses were carried out in R 3.5.3. TCRdb reprocessed the public reads (quality trimming at Q25 with fastp, clone calling with MiXCR) and kept in-frame beta chains. Here each entry gathers all rows of one CDR3 protein and keeps the most common genes and DNA. None of the V and J calls come from the authors' own analysis; TCRdb made them. This sample is represented by approximately 30,000 distinct CDR3 sequences; less than 40% of them were singletons. The top ten clonotypes cover 9% to 14% of the sample.

Here the sequenced sample was PBMCs, taken before or after stereotactic body radiation therapy (not recorded which). The rearranged segments are TRBV28 and TRBJ1-2; a weak D assignment points to TRBD1 (5 bases agree). The clonotype originates from a donor aged 50 or older with non-small cell lung cancer. The CDR3 region has the sequence CASSWGDWNYGYTF. The DNA sequence is as follows: TGTGCCAGCAGTTGGGGGGATTGGAACTATGGCTACACCTTC.